The 29 T cell receptor beta chains presented below share a single source sample, sequenced in a study of siplizumab effects on memory and regulatory T cells. Assay used: immunoSEQ multiplex PCR; TCRdb lists only in-frame clones, some missing. The sample has about 100,000 clones; 80% to 95% are singletons. Material for sequencing was CD4+ T cells sorted from blood. Every receptor here comes from a human donor in good health.

The V and J genes are TRBV28 and TRBJ1-5, with D hard to call. The CDR3 is 15 residues long. Germline V gene lookup returns CDR1 MDHEN and CDR2 SYDVKM. Trimming took off 2 bases at V and 7 bases at J, with 15 bases between the two ends. The CDR3 reads CASSLGSGNQQPQHF. CDR3 sequence (DNA): TGTGCCAGCAGTTTAGGGAGCGGGAACCAACAGCCCCAGCATTTT.

The chain has TRBV6-6 and TRBJ2-3; 9 nucleotides line up with TRBD2. With 6 bases clipped from V and 1 base from J, the junction kept 8 bases outside the gene matches. The CDR3 sequence is 16 residues long. The germline CDR1 and CDR2 sequences are MNHNY and SVGAGI (reference sequence). As DNA, the CDR3 is TGTGCCAGCAGCTTCATGTTAGCGGGGGGCACAGATACGCAGTATTTT. It is translated as CASSFMLAGGTDTQYF.

This clone was seen more than once but under ten times. The V and J genes are TRBV7-2 and TRBJ1-5; D perhaps matches TRBD1 (5 bases). Germline V lookup: CDR1 SGHTA, CDR2 FQGNSA. The V and J ends lost 5 bases and 7 bases respectively, with 15 bases between them. This CDR3 region has 14 residues. The CDR3 loop reads CASSPQPGIQPQHF. As DNA, the CDR3 is TGTGCCAGCAGCCCTCAACCAGGGATCCAGCCCCAGCATTTT.

This chain connects TRBV6-1 to TRBJ1-6, with a tentative D call TRBD1 (5 bases). Trimming cost V 6 bases and J 10 bases, with 13 bases left between them. The CDR3 runs 13 residues. Germline V gene lookup returns CDR1 MNHNS and CDR2 SASEGT. DNA for the CDR3: TGTGCCAGCAGCAGAGGTGGGGACTCACCCCTCCACTTT. This translates into CASSRGGDSPLHF.

This chain uses TRBV28 with TRBJ1-6, with D hard to call. V was pared by 5 bases and J by 14 bases, with 10 bases between. This CDR3 has 11 amino acids. Germline V gene sequence: CDR1 MDHEN, CDR2 SYDVKM. The CDR3 nucleotides are TGTGCCAGCAGTGAAAGGGAAACCCTCCACTTT. This sequence encodes CASSERETLHF.

V gene TRBV20-1 combines with J gene TRBJ2-2; D is unresolved. There are 11 residues in the CDR3. CDR1 is DFQATT and CDR2 is SNEGSKA in the germline V gene (reference sequence). With 5 bases removed from V and 7 bases from J, the gap between germline ends came to 8 bases. CDR3 sequence reads: CSALRSGELFF. CDR3 coding DNA: TGCAGTGCTTTGAGGAGCGGGGAGCTGTTTTTT.

This clone appeared a few times. The chain is built from TRBV7-9 and TRBJ1-1; D not resolved. Germline CDR1 is SEHNR and CDR2 is FQNEAQ (reference sequence). With 5 bases removed from V and 4 bases from J, the gap between germline ends came to 5 bases. CDR3 length: 11 amino acids. The CDR3 nucleotides are TGTGCCAGCAGCCTCCTCACTGAAGCTTTCTTT. This gives the protein CASSLLTEAFF.

The chain recombines TRBV30 with TRBJ1-5, with D possibly being TRBD1 (6 bases). V lost 0 bases, J lost 5 bases, and 11 bases lay in between. The CDR3 covers 14 residues. Germline CDR1 is GTSNPN and CDR2 is SVGIG (reference sequence). This CDR3 is CAWSVGGGYQPQHF. The CDR3 DNA reads TGTGCCTGGAGTGTAGGGGGGGGGTATCAGCCCCAGCATTTT. The full variable domain, completed using reference TRBV30 and TRBJ1-5, is SQTIHQWPATLVQPVGSPLSLECTVEGTSNPNLYWYRQAAGRGLQLLFYSVGIGQISSEVPQNLSASRPQDRQFILSSKKLLLSDSGFYLCAWSVGGGYQPQHFGDGTRLSIL.

The chain joins TRBV7-9 to TRBJ2-7; 7 nucleotides match TRBD2. V dropped 4 bases and J dropped 5; count of bases not matched to a gene: 5. Germline V gene data show CDR1 as SEHNR and CDR2 as FQNEAQ (reference sequence). The CDR3 extends over 13 amino acids. The CDR3 loop reads CASSWMGGDEQYF. CDR3 DNA sequence: TGTGCCAGCAGCTGGATGGGGGGGGACGAGCAGTACTTC.

The rearrangement uses TRBV11-2 and TRBJ2-1; 11 positions agree with TRBD2. This CDR3 has 18 amino acids. The V and J ends lost 1 base and 12 bases, in that order; junction bases with no gene match: 17. CDR1 and CDR2 (germline): SGHAT, FQNNGV. For the CDR3, the DNA is TGTGCCAGCAGCTTAGCGTGGGCTAGCGGGGGGCTGACAATGGGGCAGTTCTTC. Protein sequence: CASSLAWASGGLTMGQFF. The full variable domain, in which reference TRBV11-2 and TRBJ2-1 provide the parts outside the CDR3, is EAGVAQSPRYKIIEKRQSVAFWCNPISGHATLYWYQQILGQGPKLLIQFQNNGVVDDSQLPKDRFSAERLKGVDSTLKIQPAKLEDSAVYLCASSLAWASGGLTMGQFFGPGTRLTVL.

The chain joins TRBV28 to TRBJ2-2; 7 nucleotides match TRBD1. The CDR3 has 13 residues. Germline V lookup: CDR1 MDHEN, CDR2 SYDVKM. Unmatched junction bases numbered 7, after V lost 7 bases and J lost 8 bases. In DNA, the CDR3 is TGTGCCAGCAACAAGAGGGGGCAAGGGGAGCTGTTTTTT. Translated, it gives CASNKRGQGELFF.

The rearrangement joins TRBV5-4 to TRBJ2-3; D is unresolved. The V end was cut by 4 bases, the J end by 1 base, with 7 bases between. This CDR3 contains 13 residues. Looked up from germline, CDR1 is SGHNT and CDR2 is YYREEE (reference sequence). The CDR3 loop reads CASSGIGTDTQYF. In nucleotides, the CDR3 is TGTGCCAGCAGCGGGATAGGCACAGATACGCAGTATTTT.

The J gene is TRBJ2-7, the V gene TRBV10-1, with 9 bases identical to TRBD1. Trimming cost V 9 bases and J 4 bases; bases outside gene matches: 10. CDR3 length equals 14 residues. Germline lookup yields CDR1 WNHNN and CDR2 SYGVQD (reference sequence). CDR3 protein: CARRRTGAKYEQYF. CDR3 bases: TGCGCCAGAAGGAGGACAGGGGCTAAATACGAGCAGTACTTC.

The J gene is TRBJ1-2, the V gene TRBV18; possibly TRBD1 for D (6 bases). Germline assignment: CDR1 KGHSH and CDR2 LQKENI. Trimming shortened V by 2 bases and J by 4 bases, and 8 bases separated the two germline ends. This CDR3 spans 13 amino acids. The CDR3 coding sequence is TGTGCCAGCTCACCATCGGACAGCTATGGCTACACCTTC. It translates to CASSPSDSYGYTF. The complete variable domain, with remaining parts taken from reference TRBV18 and TRBJ1-2, reads NAGVMQNPRHLVRRRGQEARLRCSPMKGHSHVYWYRQLPEEGLKFMVYLQKENIIDESGMPKERFSAEFPKEGPSILRIQQVVRGDSAAYFCASSPSDSYGYTFGSGTRLTVV.

The V call is TRBV7-2, the J call TRBJ2-1; 8 nucleotides match TRBD2. Germline V lookup: CDR1 SGHTA, CDR2 FQGNSA. V shed 4 bases, J shed 14 bases, and the junction held 10 bases outside the gene matches. This CDR3 is built from 13 residues. CDR3 DNA: TGTGCCAGCAGCTGCGGGGCGGGGGGTATGGAGTTCTTC. This codes for CASSCGAGGMEFF. The entire variable domain, with the rest obtained from reference TRBV7-2 and TRBJ2-1, is as follows: GAGVSQSPSNKVTEKGKDVELRCDPISGHTALYWYRQSLGQGLEFLIYFQGNSAPDKSGLPSDRFSAERTGGSVSTLTIQRTQQEDSAVYLCASSCGAGGMEFFGPGTRLTVL.

This chain uses TRBV19 with TRBJ2-1; the match to TRBD2 covers 10 bases. CDR1 and CDR2 from the germline V gene are LNHDA and SQIVND (reference sequence). The CDR3 sequence is 15 residues long. The V segment lost 5 bases and the J segment 8 bases; nucleotides outside the gene matches: 9. CDR3 region: CASSGGLAGVYEQFF. CDR3 DNA sequence: TGTGCCAGTAGTGGTGGGCTAGCGGGGGTATATGAGCAGTTCTTC.

The J gene is TRBJ2-7, the V gene TRBV21-1; no DNA check was done on the table's D call, TRBD1. TRBV21-1 is listed as a pseudogene. CDR3 length equals 12 residues. CDR3 DNA: TGTGCCAGCAGCCCTTTCAGCTACGAGCAGTACTTC. Translating it yields CASSPFSYEQYF.

The CDR3 nucleotides are TGTGCCAGCAGCCCCTCGGGCTTCCAAGAGACCCAGTACTTC. Translation gives CASSPSGFQETQYF. The rearrangement joins TRBV7-3 to TRBJ2-5, with D uncertain. Germline V gene data show CDR1 as SGHTA and CDR2 as FQGTGA. The ends were cut back, 5 bases at V and 1 base at J, with 11 bases in the middle. The CDR3 covers 14 residues.

This chain links TRBV18 with TRBJ1-1; 7 nucleotides align to TRBD1. The CDR3 is made up of 22 amino acids. Germline-derived CDR1 and CDR2 are KGHSH and LQKENI. The V and J ends lost 2 bases and 2 bases, in that order; junction bases with no gene match: 26. CDR3 coding DNA: TGTGCCAGCTCACCAAGGCCGGGACAGACACTTCAACAGTCTCCTGATAACACTGAAGCTTTCTTT. Translation gives CASSPRPGQTLQQSPDNTEAFF.

This sequence joins TRBV6-6 and TRBJ1-3, with D possibly TRBD1 on 5 matching bases. Trimming took 6 bases from V and 2 from J, leaving 5 bases between them. Germline V gene data show CDR1 as MNHNY and CDR2 as SVGAGI (reference sequence). The CDR3 is 12 residues long. The CDR3 DNA is TGTGCCAGCAGGGGGCCTGGAAACACCATATATTTT. Encoded protein: CASRGPGNTIYF.

This chain connects TRBV30 to TRBJ1-1, with D uncertain. The CDR3 covers 14 residues. Germline V gives CDR1 GTSNPN, CDR2 SVGIG (reference sequence). The ends were cut back, 3 bases at V and 6 bases at J, with 17 bases in the middle. For the CDR3, the DNA is TGTGCCTGGAGGACGGACGCTAGCAATTCTGAAGCTTTCTTT. Encoded protein: CAWRTDASNSEAFF. Looking up the rest from reference TRBV30 and TRBJ1-1 gives the full variable domain: SQTIHQWPATLVQPVGSPLSLECTVEGTSNPNLYWYRQAAGRGLQLLFYSVGIGQISSEVPQNLSASRPQDRQFILSSKKLLLSDSGFYLCAWRTDASNSEAFFGQGTRLTVV.

This chain connects TRBV18 to TRBJ1-1, with D maybe TRBD1 (5 bases). Deletions cut 7 bases from V and 1 base from J, with 16 bases between. CDR3 length: 15 amino acids. The germline gives CDR1 KGHSH, CDR2 LQKENI. DNA for the CDR3: TGTGCCAGCTTGCCCGGGACCACAGGGAACACTGAAGCTTTCTTT. Translating gives CASLPGTTGNTEAFF.

This clone has only one observation. CDR3: CASRVDGTNEKLFF. The CDR3 nucleotides are TGTGCCAGCAGGGTCGACGGTACCAATGAAAAACTGTTTTTT. The chain links TRBV6-6 to TRBJ1-4, with no clear D. Germline V gene data show CDR1 as MNHNY and CDR2 as SVGAGI (reference sequence). There are 14 residues in the CDR3. V lost 6 bases and J lost 5, with 13 bases in between.

The chain carries TRBV20-1 and TRBJ1-2, with D unclear. The CDR3 is 10 amino acids. CDR1 DFQATT and CDR2 SNEGSKA come from the germline V gene (reference sequence). V was cut by 7 bases and J by 7 bases, with 10 bases left in between. As DNA, the CDR3 is TGCAGTGGGGAGGTCGGTGGCTACACCTTC. Residues: CSGEVGGYTF.

The chain recombines TRBV4-1 with TRBJ1-5; D is possibly TRBD1 (6 bases). The V gene lost 4 bases and the J gene lost 3 bases, with 13 bases spanning the gap. There are 15 residues in the CDR3. In germline, CDR1 is MGHRA, CDR2 YSYEKL. The CDR3 here is CASSRGPGNNQPQHF. Here the CDR3 DNA reads TGCGCCAGCAGCCGGGGGCCGGGGAACAATCAGCCCCAGCATTTT.

The genes are TRBV5-1 and TRBJ2-2; weak D call: TRBD2 (5 bases). This CDR3 comprises 16 residues. Germline CDR1 reads SGHRS; CDR2 reads YFSETQ. The V gene lost 0 bases and the J gene lost 6 bases, with 15 bases spanning the gap. CDR3 sequence reads: CASSLGSSGGAGELFF. The CDR3 coding sequence is TGCGCCAGCAGCTTGGGGTCCAGCGGTGGGGCCGGGGAGCTGTTTTTT.

The chain recombines TRBV7-8 with TRBJ1-3, with no clear D. The ends were cut back, 5 bases at V and 4 bases at J, with 15 bases in the middle. The germline V gene encodes CDR1 SGHVS and CDR2 FQNEAQ. This CDR3 is 15 amino acids long. The CDR3 nucleotides are TGTGCCAGCAGCCCCCGCCAACCGGAGGGAAACACCATATATTTT. Translated, it gives CASSPRQPEGNTIYF.

The CDR3 loop is CASSYPGGGVEETQYF. The CDR3 coding sequence is TGTGCCAGCAGCTATCCCGGTGGGGGTGTAGAAGAGACCCAGTACTTC. V is TRBV5-6 and J is TRBJ2-5; D is perhaps TRBD1 or TRBD2 (5 bases each). This CDR3 region has 16 residues. V was cut by 3 bases and J by 3 bases, with 18 bases left in between. From germline, CDR1 is SGHDT and CDR2 YYEEEE.

This chain connects TRBV7-2 to TRBJ2-2; a weak D match, TRBD1 (6 bases). The germline V and J ends were trimmed by 0 bases and 1 base, with 6 bases remaining between them. The CDR3 loop spans 15 amino acids. Germline CDR1 SGHTA, CDR2 FQGNSA. The CDR3 is CASSLATGNTGELFF. The CDR3 nucleotides are TGTGCCAGCAGCTTAGCGACAGGGAACACCGGGGAGCTGTTTTTT.